Shown below are 28 T cell receptor beta chains from a single sample sequenced in a study of Ad26.COV2.S vaccination and SARS-CoV-2 variants. The data were produced by immunoSEQ multiplex PCR, yet TCRdb's version contains in-frame clones alone and is incomplete. The top ten clones hold about 10% of a sample with just under 250,000 clones, roughly 90% of them seen once. The sample's treatment: 15 to 20 received Ad26.COV2.S at low or high dose, single or two shots; 5 received placebo; per-sample allocation not given. Specimens were obtained on day 63 following the first vaccine or placebo injection. This sample comprised peripheral blood, obtained in a trial of Ad26.COV2.S vaccine versus placebo. All receptors derive from a person between 18 and 59 years old who received the Ad26.COV2.S COVID-19 vaccine or a placebo.

The chain recombines TRBV7-9 with TRBJ1-2, with D unresolved. Trimming removed 4 bases from V and 5 bases from J, with 11 bases in between. There are 13 residues in the CDR3. Germline V gene sequence: CDR1 SEHNR, CDR2 FQNEAQ (reference sequence). DNA of the CDR3: TGTGCCAGCAGCTCGGACTCTCCGTATGGCTACACCTTC. This translates into CASSSDSPYGYTF.

V is TRBV6-1 and J is TRBJ2-5; the D gene is possibly TRBD2 (6 bases). V was shortened by 1 base and J by 5 bases, with 8 bases between the two germline ends. This CDR3 is built from 13 residues. Germline CDR1 reads MNHNS; CDR2 reads SASEGT. The CDR3 DNA reads as TGTGCCAGCAGTGAAGTAGGGAGGGAGACCCAGTACTTC. Its translation is CASSEVGRETQYF.

V gene TRBV4-2 combines with J gene TRBJ1-3; D is unresolved. Trimming cost V 4 bases and J 2 bases, with 12 bases left between them. Germline V gene sequence: CDR1 LGHNA, CDR2 YNFKEQ. The CDR3 is made up of 15 amino acids. The CDR3 coding sequence is TGTGCCAGCAGCCCCGTGACTGTCCCTGGAAACACCATATATTTT. Amino acids: CASSPVTVPGNTIYF.

V is TRBV4-3 and J is TRBJ2-3; possibly TRBD2 for D (6 bases). CDR1 and CDR2 from the germline V gene are LGHNA and YSLEER. The CDR3 extends over 17 amino acids. The germline V and J ends were trimmed by 2 bases and 0 bases, with 15 bases remaining between them. The CDR3, as DNA: TGCGCCAGCAGCCAACTGGGGGGAGTGTTCAGCACAGATACGCAGTATTTT. This gives the protein CASSQLGGVFSTDTQYF.

The chain carries TRBV6-5 and TRBJ2-3; unclear D gene. Germline loops: CDR1 MNHEY, CDR2 SVGAGI. Trimming took 2 bases from V and 4 from J, leaving 13 bases between them. This CDR3 has 15 residues. CDR3 sequence: CASSYGAVGPDTQYF. The CDR3 DNA is TGTGCCAGCAGTTACGGCGCAGTTGGGCCAGATACGCAGTATTTT.

The chain combines TRBV28 with TRBJ2-1, with 7 bases identical to TRBD2. From germline, CDR1 is MDHEN and CDR2 SYDVKM. The CDR3 consists of 14 residues. Unmatched junction bases numbered 3, after V lost 3 bases and J lost 4 bases. CDR3 region: CASSFGGGYNEQFF. The CDR3 DNA is TGTGCCAGCAGTTTCGGGGGAGGGTACAATGAGCAGTTCTTC.

The chain couples TRBV5-4 to TRBJ1-2, with a possible D match to TRBD1 (6 bases). The CDR3 contains 14 residues. The V gene lost 2 bases and the J gene lost 4 bases, with 12 bases spanning the gap. Germline loops: CDR1 SGHNT, CDR2 YYREEE (reference sequence). In DNA form, the CDR3 reads TGTGCCAGCAGCTTCGTGGGGGCCCCCTATGGCTACACCTTC. This sequence encodes CASSFVGAPYGYTF.

This clone showed up just once. Other DNA variants within this sample encode the same CDR3. The genes are TRBV7-2 and TRBJ2-5; tentatively, D is TRBD2 (5 bases). CDR3 length equals 14 residues. V dropped 0 bases and J dropped 5 bases, with 10 bases sitting between them. Germline CDR1 is SGHTA and CDR2 is FQGNSA. CDR3 amino acids: CASSLALGVETQYF. CDR3 DNA: TGTGCCAGCAGCTTAGCTCTGGGAGTGGAGACCCAGTACTTC.

J is TRBJ1-2 and V is TRBV9; 7 nucleotides agree with TRBD1. Germline V gene data show CDR1 as SGDLS and CDR2 as YYNGEE. The CDR3 extends over 15 amino acids. The trim removed 4 bases at V and 7 bases at J, leaving 13 bases unmatched. CDR3 region: CASSSRWRGQGGYTF. CDR3 sequence (DNA): TGTGCCAGCAGCTCTAGATGGAGGGGGCAGGGTGGCTACACCTTC.

This clone was seen once. V usage is TRBV3-1 (or the pseudogene TRBV3-2) and J usage is TRBJ2-7, with D possibly being TRBD1 (6 bases). Germline values: CDR1 LGHDT, CDR2 YNNKEL (reference sequence). Trimming removed 4 bases at V and 7 bases at J, with 11 bases between. The CDR3 covers 12 residues. The CDR3 is CASSPPQGEQYF. DNA for the CDR3: TGTGCCAGCAGCCCCCCACAGGGTGAGCAGTACTTC.

The rearrangement uses TRBV27 and TRBJ1-5; the D gene is possibly TRBD1 (6 bases). The germline gives CDR1 MNHEY, CDR2 SMNVEV (reference sequence). V lost 4 bases and J lost 5, with 12 bases in between. CDR3 length: 14 residues. The DNA for the CDR3 is TGTGCCAGCAGTTCGGTGGGGGGGCATCAGCCCCAGCATTTT. This encodes CASSSVGGHQPQHF.

This clone has just a few counts. The chain combines TRBV19 with TRBJ2-1; the D gene is possibly TRBD2 (5 bases). This CDR3 region has 14 residues. Trimming removed 4 bases from V and 4 bases from J, with 11 bases in between. Germline V gene data show CDR1 as LNHDA and CDR2 as SQIVND (reference sequence). The CDR3, as DNA: TGTGCCAGTAGTACCCCTGGACTGTACAATGAGCAGTTCTTC. Its translation: CASSTPGLYNEQFF.

The V gene is TRBV11-3, the J gene TRBJ2-3; 7 bases fit TRBD2. Germline V CDR1 and CDR2: SGHNT, YENEEA. V gave up 3 bases and J gave up 5 bases; unmatched junction bases: 8. The CDR3 sequence is 15 residues long. The CDR3 region is CASSLDAGVQDTQYF. The CDR3 DNA reads as TGTGCCAGCAGCTTGGACGCGGGAGTACAAGATACGCAGTATTTT.

V gene TRBV2 combines with J gene TRBJ1-4; D not certain. V lost 4 bases, J lost 5 bases, and 14 bases lay in between. The CDR3 is 15 amino acids. Germline CDR1 and CDR2: SNHLY and FYNNEI. The CDR3 nucleotides are TGTGCCAGCAGTGGCTTAATACTGAACAATGAAAAACTGTTTTTT. Translation gives CASSGLILNNEKLFF. The full variable domain, with the rest looked up from reference TRBV2 and TRBJ1-4, is EPEVTQTPSHQVTQMGQEVILRCVPISNHLYFYWYRQILGQKVEFLVSFYNNEISEKSEIFDDQFSVERPDGSNFTLKIRSTKLEDSAMYFCASSGLILNNEKLFFGSGTQLSVL.

Of note for this clone: A read error may produce the germline difference seen at one junction end. The CDR3 DNA is TGTGCCAGTAGTATAAACATCATGGGGTTATGGGACCCCATCTTC. This encodes CASSINIMGLWDPIF. This chain joins TRBV19 and TRBJ2-1; perhaps D is TRBD1 or TRBD2 (5 bases each). Per the germline V gene, CDR1 is LNHDA and CDR2 is SQIVND (reference sequence). The CDR3 sequence is 15 residues long.

The chain has TRBV18 and TRBJ2-1; weak D call: TRBD2 (6 bases). In germline, CDR1 is KGHSH, CDR2 LQKENI. Trimming shortened V by 5 bases and J by 3 bases, and 11 bases separated the two germline ends. The CDR3 runs 14 residues. CDR3 loop: CASSSGGIYNEQFF. For the CDR3, the DNA is TGTGCCAGCTCAAGTGGAGGGATCTACAATGAGCAGTTCTTC.

Here the CDR3 DNA reads TGTGCCAGCAGCCGGGTCAACTATGGCTACACCTTC. This gives the protein CASSRVNYGYTF. The chain uses TRBV28 and TRBJ1-2; D is ambiguous. The germline V gene has CDR1 MDHEN and CDR2 SYDVKM. Between the trimmed V and J ends, which lost 6 bases and 2 bases, there was a span of 7 bases. The CDR3 is made up of 12 amino acids.

This chain uses TRBV18 with TRBJ1-3; D not certain. Trimming stripped 6 bases from V and 0 bases from J, with 15 bases between. From germline, CDR1 is KGHSH and CDR2 LQKENI. The CDR3 is 16 residues long. CDR3 loop: CASSMGRAASGNTIYF. CDR3 bases: TGTGCCAGCTCCATGGGGAGGGCTGCCTCTGGAAACACCATATATTTT.

The V and J genes are TRBV7-9 and TRBJ2-1; tentatively, D is TRBD1 (5 bases). The length of the CDR3 is 13 residues. Trimming cost V 1 base and J 8 bases, with 9 bases left between them. Germline V gene data show CDR1 as SEHNR and CDR2 as FQNEAQ (reference sequence). CDR3 DNA: TGTGCCAGCAGCTTAGGGGGCACCGATGAGCAGTTCTTC. It is translated as CASSLGGTDEQFF.

Comments on this clone: Other DNA variants within this sample encode the same CDR3. This chain uses TRBV6-5 with TRBJ2-7, with TRBD1 matching over 9 bases. The J segment lost 1 base and the V segment lost 6 bases, leaving 7 bases of the junction unmatched. The CDR3 is 15 residues long. Germline CDR1 MNHEY, CDR2 SVGAGI. CDR3 residues: CASSPTGGPSYEQYF. In DNA, the CDR3 is TGTGCCAGCAGCCCAACAGGGGGCCCGTCCTACGAGCAGTACTTC.

The chain employs TRBV29-1 and TRBJ1-4; D gene uncertain. Germline values: CDR1 SQVTM, CDR2 ANQGSEA. CDR3 size: 13 residues. The V end was cut by 7 bases, the J end by 8 bases, with 17 bases between. CDR3 DNA: TGCAGCGCCAATTTAGGAGTCGGGGAAAAACTGTTTTTT. Encoded protein: CSANLGVGEKLFF.

V usage is TRBV19 and J usage is TRBJ1-1, with D possibly being TRBD1 (6 bases). The CDR3 spans 18 residues. In germline, CDR1 is LNHDA, CDR2 SQIVND (reference sequence). The V gene lost 7 bases and the J gene lost 2 bases, with 26 bases spanning the gap. The CDR3 is CASTAKPQQGSGNTEAFF. DNA of the CDR3: TGTGCCAGTACTGCCAAGCCCCAACAGGGTTCGGGTAACACTGAAGCTTTCTTT.

The chain links TRBV28 to TRBJ2-3, with 8 bases fitting TRBD1. The CDR3 is made up of 15 amino acids. With 6 bases clipped from V and 4 bases from J, the junction kept 9 bases outside the gene matches. Germline V gene lookup returns CDR1 MDHEN and CDR2 SYDVKM. DNA for the CDR3: TGTGCCAGCAGCGATGACAGGGGAGGTTCAGATACGCAGTATTTT. This codes for CASSDDRGGSDTQYF.

V and J are TRBV5-4 and TRBJ2-7; 15 positions match TRBD2. The J segment lost 5 bases and the V segment lost 4 bases, leaving 10 bases of the junction unmatched. The CDR3 is 17 amino acids. Germline lookup yields CDR1 SGHNT and CDR2 YYREEE (reference sequence). CDR3 nucleotide sequence: TGTGCCAGCAGCCCCGGACTAGCGGGGGGGACCCCCCACGAGCAGTACTTC. This encodes CASSPGLAGGTPHEQYF.

The chain carries TRBV7-6 and TRBJ2-1, with D possibly being TRBD1 (6 bases). Trimming left V 5 bases short and J 5 bases short, with 13 bases between. Germline assignment: CDR1 SGHVS and CDR2 FNYEAQ. The CDR3 contains 14 residues. The CDR3 protein is CASSPRGFDNEQFF. The CDR3 region has the DNA TGTGCCAGCAGCCCCAGGGGCTTCGACAATGAGCAGTTCTTC.

This chain's CDR3 is CASSLISGGPGELFF. CDR3 nucleotide sequence: TGTGCCAGCAGCTTAATTTCAGGGGGCCCCGGGGAGCTGTTTTTT. The genes are TRBV7-9 and TRBJ2-2, with TRBD1 matching 8 bases. The CDR3 has 15 residues. V lost 2 bases, J lost 6 bases, and 5 bases stayed unmatched. Germline-derived CDR1 and CDR2 are SEHNR and FQNEAQ (reference sequence).

This clone was picked up one time. The chain is built from TRBV6-5 and TRBJ2-1, with 10 nucleotides matching TRBD1. The CDR3 is made up of 15 amino acids. V lost 6 bases, J lost 10 bases, and 12 bases stayed unmatched. Germline V gives CDR1 MNHEY, CDR2 SVGAGI. The CDR3 loop reads CASRTPGTGVMEQFF. CDR3 coding DNA: TGTGCCAGCAGAACACCTGGGACAGGGGTCATGGAGCAGTTCTTC.

The chain has TRBV11-3 and TRBJ2-1; D gene unclear. The CDR3 loop spans 14 amino acids. Germline V lookup: CDR1 SGHNT, CDR2 YENEEA. V lost 4 bases, J lost 0 bases, and 7 bases lay in between. CDR3 nucleotides: TGTGCCAGCAGCTCAGGATCCTCCTACAATGAGCAGTTCTTC. Its translation: CASSSGSSYNEQFF.